Sequencing of this T cell receptor (beta chain) was carried out in a study of identical twins. Germline CDR1 KGHSH, CDR2 LQKENI. V was pared by 4 bases and J by 3 bases, with 3 bases of the junction left unmatched. CDR3 length: 15 residues. This clonotype was recorded many times. A single record per CDR3 protein comes from TCRdb applying MiXCR to the 5' RACE reads. The profile covers approximately 700,000 distinct CDR3 sequences, with around 6% appearing a single time and around 2% taken by the ten largest. The chain carries TRBV18 and TRBJ2-1; TRBD1 matches 10 bases. The sequencing input was naive T cells sorted from blood. The sequence was collected from a man aged 18 to 30 in good health. CDR3 residues: CASSLRTGGYNEQFF. CDR3 DNA: TGTGCCAGCTCACTACGGACAGGGGGCTACAATGAGCAGTTCTTC.